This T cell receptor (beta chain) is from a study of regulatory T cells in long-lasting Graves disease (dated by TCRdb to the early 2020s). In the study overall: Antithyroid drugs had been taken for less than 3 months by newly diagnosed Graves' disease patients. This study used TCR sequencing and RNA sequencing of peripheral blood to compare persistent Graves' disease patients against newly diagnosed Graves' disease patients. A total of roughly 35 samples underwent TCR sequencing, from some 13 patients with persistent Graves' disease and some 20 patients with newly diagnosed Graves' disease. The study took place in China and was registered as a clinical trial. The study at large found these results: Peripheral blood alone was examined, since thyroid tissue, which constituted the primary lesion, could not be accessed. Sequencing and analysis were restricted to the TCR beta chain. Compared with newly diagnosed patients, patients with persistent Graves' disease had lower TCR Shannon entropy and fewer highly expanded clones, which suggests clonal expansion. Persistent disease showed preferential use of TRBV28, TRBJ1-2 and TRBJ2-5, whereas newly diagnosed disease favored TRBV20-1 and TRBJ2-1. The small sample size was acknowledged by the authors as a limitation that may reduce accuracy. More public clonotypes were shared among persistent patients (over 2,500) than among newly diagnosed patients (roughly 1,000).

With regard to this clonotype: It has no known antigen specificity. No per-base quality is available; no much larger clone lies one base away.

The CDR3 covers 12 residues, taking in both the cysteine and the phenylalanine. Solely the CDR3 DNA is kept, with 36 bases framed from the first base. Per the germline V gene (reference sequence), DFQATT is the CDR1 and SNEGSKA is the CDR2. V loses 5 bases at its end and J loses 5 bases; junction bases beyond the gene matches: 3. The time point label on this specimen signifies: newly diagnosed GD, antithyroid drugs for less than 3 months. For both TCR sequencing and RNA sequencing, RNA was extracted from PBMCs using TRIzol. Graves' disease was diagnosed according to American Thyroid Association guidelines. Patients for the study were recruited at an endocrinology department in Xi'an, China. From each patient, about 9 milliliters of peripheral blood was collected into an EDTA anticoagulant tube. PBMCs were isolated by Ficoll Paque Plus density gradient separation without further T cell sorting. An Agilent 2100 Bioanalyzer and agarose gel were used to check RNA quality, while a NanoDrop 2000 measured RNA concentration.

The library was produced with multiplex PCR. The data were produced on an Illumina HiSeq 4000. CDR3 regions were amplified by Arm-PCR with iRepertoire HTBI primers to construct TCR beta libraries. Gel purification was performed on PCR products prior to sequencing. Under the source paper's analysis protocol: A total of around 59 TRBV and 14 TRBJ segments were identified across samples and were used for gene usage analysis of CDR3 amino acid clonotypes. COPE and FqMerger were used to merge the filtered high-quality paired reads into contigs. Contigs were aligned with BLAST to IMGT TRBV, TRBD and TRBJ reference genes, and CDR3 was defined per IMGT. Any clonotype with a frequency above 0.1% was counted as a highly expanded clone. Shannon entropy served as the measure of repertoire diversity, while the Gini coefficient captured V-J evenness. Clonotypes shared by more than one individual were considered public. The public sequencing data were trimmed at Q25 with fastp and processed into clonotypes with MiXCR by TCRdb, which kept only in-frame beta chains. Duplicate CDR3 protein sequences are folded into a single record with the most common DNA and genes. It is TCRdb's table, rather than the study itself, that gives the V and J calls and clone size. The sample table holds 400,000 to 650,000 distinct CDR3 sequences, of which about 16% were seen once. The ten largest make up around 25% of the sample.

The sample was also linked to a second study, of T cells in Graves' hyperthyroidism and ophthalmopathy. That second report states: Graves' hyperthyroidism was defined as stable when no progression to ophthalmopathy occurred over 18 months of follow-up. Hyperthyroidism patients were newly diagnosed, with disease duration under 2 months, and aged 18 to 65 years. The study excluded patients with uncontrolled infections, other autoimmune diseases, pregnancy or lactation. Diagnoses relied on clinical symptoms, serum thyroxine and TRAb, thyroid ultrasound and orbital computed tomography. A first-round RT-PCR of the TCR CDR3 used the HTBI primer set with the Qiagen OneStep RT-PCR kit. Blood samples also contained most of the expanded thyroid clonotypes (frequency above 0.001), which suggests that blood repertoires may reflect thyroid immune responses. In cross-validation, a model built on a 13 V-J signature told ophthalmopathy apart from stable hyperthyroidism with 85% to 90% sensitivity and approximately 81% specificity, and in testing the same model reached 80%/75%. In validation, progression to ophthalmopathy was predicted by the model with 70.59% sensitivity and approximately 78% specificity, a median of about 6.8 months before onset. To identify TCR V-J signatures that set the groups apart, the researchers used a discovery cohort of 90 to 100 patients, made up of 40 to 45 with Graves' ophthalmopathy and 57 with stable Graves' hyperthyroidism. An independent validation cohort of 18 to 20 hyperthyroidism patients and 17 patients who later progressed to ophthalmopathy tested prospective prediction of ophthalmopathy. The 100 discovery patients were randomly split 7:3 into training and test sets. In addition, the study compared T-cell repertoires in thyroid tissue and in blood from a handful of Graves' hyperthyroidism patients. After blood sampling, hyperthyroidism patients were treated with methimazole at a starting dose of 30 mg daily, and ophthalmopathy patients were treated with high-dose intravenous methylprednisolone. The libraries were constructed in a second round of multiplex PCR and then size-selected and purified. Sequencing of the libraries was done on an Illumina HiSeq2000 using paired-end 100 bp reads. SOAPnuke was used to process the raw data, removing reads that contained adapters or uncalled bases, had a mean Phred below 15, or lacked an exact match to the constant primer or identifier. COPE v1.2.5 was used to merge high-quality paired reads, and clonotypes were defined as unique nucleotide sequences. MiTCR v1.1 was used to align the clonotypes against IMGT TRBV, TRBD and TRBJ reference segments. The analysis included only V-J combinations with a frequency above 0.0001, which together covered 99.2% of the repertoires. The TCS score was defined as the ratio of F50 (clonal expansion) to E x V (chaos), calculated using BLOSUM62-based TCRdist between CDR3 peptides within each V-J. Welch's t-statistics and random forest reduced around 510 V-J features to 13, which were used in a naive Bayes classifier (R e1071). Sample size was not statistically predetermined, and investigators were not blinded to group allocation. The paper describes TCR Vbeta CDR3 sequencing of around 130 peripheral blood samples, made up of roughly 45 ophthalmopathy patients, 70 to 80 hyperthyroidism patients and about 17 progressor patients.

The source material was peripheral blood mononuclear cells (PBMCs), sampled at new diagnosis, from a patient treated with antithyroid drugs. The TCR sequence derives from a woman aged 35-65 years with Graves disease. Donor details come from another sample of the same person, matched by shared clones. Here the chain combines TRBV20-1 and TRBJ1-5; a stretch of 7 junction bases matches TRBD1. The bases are TGCAGTGCTGCGCAGGGGGATCAGCCCCAGCATTTT. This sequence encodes CSAAQGDQPQHF.